These T cell receptor beta chains were read from a single sample in a study of cytomegalovirus exposure and HLA in healthy donors. Data came from immunoSEQ multiplex PCR; TCRdb stores just in-frame clones and leaves some out. The table shows about 76,000 clones, with roughly four fifths occurring only once. The sequenced sample consisted of PBMCs. These receptors originate from a woman in her 30s in good health and CMV-seronegative. CDR3s include the opening cysteine and the closing phenylalanine or tryptophan. D genes are given only for firm matches. A row's size may be missing; if present it is once, few, many or a size class.

size | J | V | D | DNA | CDR3
- | TRBJ2-3 | TRBV4-2 | - | TGTGCCAGCAGCCAAGGTGGCCAGGGTTCAGTCTCGCCAGATACGCAGTATTTT | CASSQGGQGSVSPDTQYF
- | TRBJ2-5 | TRBV5-1 | TRBD1 | TGCGCCAGCAGCTTGGGAGGGGGCGGGCAAGAGACCCAGTACTTC | CASSLGGGGQETQYF
- | TRBJ1-1 | TRBV4-1 | TRBD1 | TGCGCCAGCAGCCACGGACAGGTCCGGACTGAAGCTTTCTTT | CASSHGQVRTEAFF
few | TRBJ2-2 | TRBV15 | TRBD2 | TGTGCCACCAGCATAAGGACTAGCGGAGCTACCTGGACCGGGGAGCTGTTTTTT | CATSIRTSGATWTGELFF
- | TRBJ1-3 | TRBV9 | - | TGTGCCAGCAGCGGGGCGCTCTCTGGAAACACCATATATTTT | CASSGALSGNTIYF
- | TRBJ1-5 | TRBV4-1 | TRBD1 | TGCGCCAGCAGCCTTGGACAGGGGGATCAGCCCCAGCATTTT | CASSLGQGDQPQHF
- | TRBJ1-3 | TRBV18 | - | TGTGCCAGCTCACCATCATCAGGCAACTCTGGAAACACCATATATTTT | CASSPSSGNSGNTIYF
- | TRBJ1-1 | TRBV6-5 | - | TGTGCCAGCAGTTACTCCGCAGGGGCCCGGGTCACTGAAGCTTTCTTT | CASSYSAGARVTEAFF
- | TRBJ1-5 | TRBV19 | - | TGTGCCAGGACCCCCGTGGAGGGTAGCAATCAGCCCCAGCATTTT | CARTPVEGSNQPQHF
- | TRBJ2-1 | TRBV11-2 | TRBD2 | TGTGCCAGCAGCTTCCGGCAGGGGGCTAGCGGGAGCTCCTACAATGAGCAGTTCTTC | CASSFRQGASGSSYNEQFF
- | TRBJ2-7 | TRBV6-5 | - | TGTGCCAGCAGTTTCGGTCTAGCCCTATTAGGCTACGAGCAGTACTTC | CASSFGLALLGYEQYF
few | TRBJ1-2 | TRBV5-1 | TRBD1 | TGCGCCAGCAGCTTGGAGACGCGACAGGGGGGGATTGGCTACACCTTC | CASSLETRQGGIGYTF
- | TRBJ2-7 | TRBV27 | TRBD1 | TGTGCCACCGCCTCCCAGGACAGGGCTATCTACGAGCAGTACTTC | CATASQDRAIYEQYF
- | TRBJ1-5 | TRBV2 | TRBD1 | TGTGCCAGCAGTGAAGCGCGTAAAGGGACAGGGTCCTATAGCAATCAGCCCCAGCATTTT | CASSEARKGTGSYSNQPQHF
once | TRBJ1-1 | TRBV9 | - | TGTGCCAGCAGCGTAGGGAGAGGCGTGAACACTGAAGCTTTCTTT | CASSVGRGVNTEAFF